This T cell receptor (beta chain) was sequenced in a study of T cell responses to AZD1222 COVID-19 vaccine. Study-wide background: Second-dose groups at about 4 or about 12 weeks were pooled. Regarding the study as a whole: Seropositive status at baseline applied to only a handful of AZD1222 recipients.

Produced via immunoSEQ multiplex PCR; TCRdb's table is partial and in-frame only. The sample shows 35,000 to 45,000 clones, 80% of them seen only once. In the case of this clone: Its antigen is not identified.

V was shortened by 3 bases and J by 0 bases, with 15 bases between the two germline ends. This CDR3 is built from 17 residues. The V gene's germline CDR1 is LNHDA and CDR2 SQIVND (reference sequence). The chain joins TRBV19 to TRBJ1-5; D not resolved. Sequencing used peripheral blood, obtained on day 0 of AZD1222 vaccination. The sequence was collected from an adult in good health. The CDR3 coding sequence is TGTGCCAGTAGTATCCGGGGAGGAGGGTATAGCAATCAGCCCCAGCATTTT. Protein sequence: CASSIRGGGYSNQPQHF.